This entry is about one T cell receptor (beta chain). Its cognate antigen is unknown. This specimen belongs to a study of blood T cells in healthy people across ages. Germline V gives CDR1 LNHNV, CDR2 YYDKDF (reference sequence). The CDR3 consists of 14 residues. V lost 3 bases and J lost 1; bases outside the gene matches: 2. It was with a sample-barcoded 5' primer and a J-beta primer mix that a second PCR of roughly 7 to 12 cycles was run. Each of the samples gave a minimum of 2.5 million paired-end reads that contained CDR3. One entry per CDR3 protein results from TCRdb running MiXCR on the 5' RACE reads. The sample lists around 1,000,000 distinct CDR3 sequences; 35% to 40% were seen once. Points from the study as a whole: Comparison with aged donors showed that long-lived donors had more naive CD4+ cells and higher diversity.

The sequencing input was blood. This chain connects TRBV15 to TRBJ1-1; 7 nucleotides line up with TRBD1. This receptor was taken from a man aged 18 to 29 in good health. The CDR3 nucleotides are TGTGCCACCAGCAGCAGACAGGGGAACACTGAAGCTTTCTTT. It specifies CATSSRQGNTEAFF.